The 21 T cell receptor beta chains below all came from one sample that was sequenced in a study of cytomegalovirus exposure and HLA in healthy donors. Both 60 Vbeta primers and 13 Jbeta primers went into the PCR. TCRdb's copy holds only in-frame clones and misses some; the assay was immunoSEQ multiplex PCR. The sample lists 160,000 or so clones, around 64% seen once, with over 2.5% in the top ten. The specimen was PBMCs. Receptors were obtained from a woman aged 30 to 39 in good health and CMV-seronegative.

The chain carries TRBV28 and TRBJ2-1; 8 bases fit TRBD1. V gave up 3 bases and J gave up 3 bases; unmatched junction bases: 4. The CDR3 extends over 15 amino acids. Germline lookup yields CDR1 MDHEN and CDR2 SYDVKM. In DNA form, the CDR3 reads TGTGCCAGCAGTTTGGTACAGGGGGACTACAATGAGCAGTTCTTC. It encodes CASSLVQGDYNEQFF.

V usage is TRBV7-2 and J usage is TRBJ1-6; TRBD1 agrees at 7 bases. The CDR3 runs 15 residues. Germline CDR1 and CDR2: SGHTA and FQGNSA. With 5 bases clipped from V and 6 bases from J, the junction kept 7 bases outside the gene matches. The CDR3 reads CASSAQGGSNSPLHF. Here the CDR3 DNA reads TGTGCCAGCAGCGCCCAGGGGGGAAGTAATTCACCCCTCCACTTT. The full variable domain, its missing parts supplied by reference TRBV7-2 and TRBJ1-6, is GAGVSQSPSNKVTEKGKDVELRCDPISGHTALYWYRQSLGQGLEFLIYFQGNSAPDKSGLPSDRFSAERTGGSVSTLTIQRTQQEDSAVYLCASSAQGGSNSPLHFGNGTRLTVT.

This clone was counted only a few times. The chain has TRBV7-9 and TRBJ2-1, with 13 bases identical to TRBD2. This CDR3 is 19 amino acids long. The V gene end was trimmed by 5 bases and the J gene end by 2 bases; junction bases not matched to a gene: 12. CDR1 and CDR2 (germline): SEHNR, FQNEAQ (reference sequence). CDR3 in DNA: TGTGCCAGCAGCCCCTTCGGGCCGACTAGCGGGGGGCCCTACAATGAGCAGTTCTTC. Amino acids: CASSPFGPTSGGPYNEQFF.

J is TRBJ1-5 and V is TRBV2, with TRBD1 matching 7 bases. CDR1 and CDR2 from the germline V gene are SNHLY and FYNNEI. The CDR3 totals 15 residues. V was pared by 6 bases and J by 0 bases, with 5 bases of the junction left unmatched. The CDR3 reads CASRWDSDSNQPQHF. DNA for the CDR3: TGTGCCAGCAGATGGGACAGTGATAGCAATCAGCCCCAGCATTTT. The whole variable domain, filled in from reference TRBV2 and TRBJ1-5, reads EPEVTQTPSHQVTQMGQEVILRCVPISNHLYFYWYRQILGQKVEFLVSFYNNEISEKSEIFDDQFSVERPDGSNFTLKIRSTKLEDSAMYFCASRWDSDSNQPQHFGDGTRLSIL.

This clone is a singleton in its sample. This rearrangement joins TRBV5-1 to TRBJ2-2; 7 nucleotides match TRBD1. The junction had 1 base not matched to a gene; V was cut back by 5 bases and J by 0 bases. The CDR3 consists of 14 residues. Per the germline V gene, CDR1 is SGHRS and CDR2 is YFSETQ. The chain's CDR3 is CASRDRTNTGELFF. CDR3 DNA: TGCGCCAGCAGGGACAGGACGAACACCGGGGAGCTGTTTTTT.

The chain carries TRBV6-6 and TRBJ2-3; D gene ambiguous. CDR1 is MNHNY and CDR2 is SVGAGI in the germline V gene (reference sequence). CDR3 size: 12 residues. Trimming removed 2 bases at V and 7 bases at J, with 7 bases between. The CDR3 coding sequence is TGTGCCAGCAGTTACAATAGCTATACGCAGTATTTT. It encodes CASSYNSYTQYF.

CDR3 coding DNA: TGTGCCAGCAGCTTATCGCCGGGAGCAAATGAGCAGTTCTTC. It yields the protein CASSLSPGANEQFF. V is TRBV11-2 and J is TRBJ2-1, with a weak D call TRBD2 (6 bases). In germline, CDR1 is SGHAT, CDR2 FQNNGV. V lost 2 bases and J 7 bases, leaving 12 bases between the germline ends. The CDR3 runs to 14 residues.

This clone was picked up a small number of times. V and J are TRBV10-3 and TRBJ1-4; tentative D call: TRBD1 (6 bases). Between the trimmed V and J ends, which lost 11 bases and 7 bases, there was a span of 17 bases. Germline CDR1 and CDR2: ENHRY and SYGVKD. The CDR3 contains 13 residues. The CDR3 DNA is TGTGCCGGAACCGGGGGGGCTGGTGAAAAACTGTTTTTT. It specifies CAGTGGAGEKLFF.

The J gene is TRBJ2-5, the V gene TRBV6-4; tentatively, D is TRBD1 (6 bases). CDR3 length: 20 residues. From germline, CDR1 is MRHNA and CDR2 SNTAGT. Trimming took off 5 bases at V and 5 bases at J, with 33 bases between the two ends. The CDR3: CASSQPLKHPGAPWYETQYF. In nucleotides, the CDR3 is TGTGCCAGCAGTCAACCCCTAAAACATCCAGGGGCCCCCTGGTATGAGACCCAGTACTTC.

The CDR3 DNA is TGTGCCAGCAGCCAGGCGACTAGCGGGAGAGTAGATACGCAGTATTTT. Amino acids: CASSQATSGRVDTQYF. J is TRBJ2-3 and V is TRBV4-2, with 12 bases aligning to TRBD2. V shed 3 bases, J shed 5 bases, and the junction held 6 bases outside the gene matches. The CDR3 extends over 16 amino acids. Germline CDR1 and CDR2: LGHNA and YNFKEQ.

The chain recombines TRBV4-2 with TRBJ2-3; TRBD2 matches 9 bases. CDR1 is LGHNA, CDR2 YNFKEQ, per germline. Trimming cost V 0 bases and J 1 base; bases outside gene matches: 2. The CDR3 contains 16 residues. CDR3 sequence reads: CASSQESSGGTDTQYF. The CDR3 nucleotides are TGTGCCAGCAGCCAAGAGTCTAGCGGGGGCACAGATACGCAGTATTTT.

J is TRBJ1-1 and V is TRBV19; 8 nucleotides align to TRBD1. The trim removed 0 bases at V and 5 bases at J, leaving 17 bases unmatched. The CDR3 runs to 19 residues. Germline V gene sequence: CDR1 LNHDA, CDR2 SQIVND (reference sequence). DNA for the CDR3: TGTGCCAGTAGTATAGAACCGACAGGGGAGAAGGTATTTTGGACTGAAGCTTTCTTT. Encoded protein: CASSIEPTGEKVFWTEAFF.

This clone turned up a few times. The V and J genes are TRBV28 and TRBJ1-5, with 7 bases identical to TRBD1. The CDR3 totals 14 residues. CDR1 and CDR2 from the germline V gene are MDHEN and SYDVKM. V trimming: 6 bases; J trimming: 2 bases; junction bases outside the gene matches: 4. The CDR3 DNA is TGTGCCAGCAGCGCGGGGACAGGCAATCAGCCCCAGCATTTT. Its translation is CASSAGTGNQPQHF.

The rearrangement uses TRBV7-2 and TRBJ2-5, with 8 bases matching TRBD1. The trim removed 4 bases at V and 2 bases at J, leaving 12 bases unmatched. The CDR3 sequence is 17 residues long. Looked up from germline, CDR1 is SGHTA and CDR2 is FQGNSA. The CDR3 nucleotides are TGTGCCAGCAGCTCGACCTCTAGGGACAGGAAACAAGAGACCCAGTACTTC. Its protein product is CASSSTSRDRKQETQYF.

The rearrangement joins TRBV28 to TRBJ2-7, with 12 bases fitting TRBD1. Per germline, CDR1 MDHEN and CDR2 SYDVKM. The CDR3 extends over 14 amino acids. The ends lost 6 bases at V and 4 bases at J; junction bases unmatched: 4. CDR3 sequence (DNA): TGTGCCAGCAGCTCGGGACAGGGGGCGTACGAGCAGTACTTC. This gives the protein CASSSGQGAYEQYF.

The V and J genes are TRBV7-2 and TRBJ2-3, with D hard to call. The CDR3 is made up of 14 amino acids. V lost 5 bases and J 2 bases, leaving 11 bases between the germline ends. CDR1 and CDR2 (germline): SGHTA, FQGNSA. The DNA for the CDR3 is TGTGCCAGCAGCCCCGAGGTGCTCACAGATACGCAGTATTTT. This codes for CASSPEVLTDTQYF.

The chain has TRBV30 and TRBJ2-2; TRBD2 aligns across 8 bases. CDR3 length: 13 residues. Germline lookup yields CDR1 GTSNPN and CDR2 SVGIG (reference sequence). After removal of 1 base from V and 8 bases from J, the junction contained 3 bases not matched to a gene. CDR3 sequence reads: CAWSDGGVGELFF. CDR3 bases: TGTGCCTGGAGTGACGGGGGGGTGGGGGAGCTGTTTTTT. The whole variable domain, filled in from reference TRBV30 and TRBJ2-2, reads SQTIHQWPATLVQPVGSPLSLECTVEGTSNPNLYWYRQAAGRGLQLLFYSVGIGQISSEVPQNLSASRPQDRQFILSSKKLLLSDSGFYLCAWSDGGVGELFFGEGSRLTVL.

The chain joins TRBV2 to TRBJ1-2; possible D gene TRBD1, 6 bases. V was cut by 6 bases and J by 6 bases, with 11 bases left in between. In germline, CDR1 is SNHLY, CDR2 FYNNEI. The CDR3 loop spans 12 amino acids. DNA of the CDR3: TGTGCCAGCAGACAGGGTATCGATGGCTACACCTTC. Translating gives CASRQGIDGYTF.

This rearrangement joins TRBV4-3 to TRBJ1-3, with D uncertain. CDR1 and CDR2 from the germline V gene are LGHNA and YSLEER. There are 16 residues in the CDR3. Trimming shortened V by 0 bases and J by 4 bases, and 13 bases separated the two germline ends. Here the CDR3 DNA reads TGCGCCAGCAGCCAAGATCGAGCTATTAGCGGAAACACCATATATTTT. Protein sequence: CASSQDRAISGNTIYF.

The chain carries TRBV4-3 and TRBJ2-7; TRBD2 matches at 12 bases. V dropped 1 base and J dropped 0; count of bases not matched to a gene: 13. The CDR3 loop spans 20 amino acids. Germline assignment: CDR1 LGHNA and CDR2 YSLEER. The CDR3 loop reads CASSQALEPGLAGPSYEQYF. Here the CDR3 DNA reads TGCGCCAGCAGCCAAGCTCTAGAACCGGGACTAGCGGGCCCCTCCTACGAGCAGTACTTC.

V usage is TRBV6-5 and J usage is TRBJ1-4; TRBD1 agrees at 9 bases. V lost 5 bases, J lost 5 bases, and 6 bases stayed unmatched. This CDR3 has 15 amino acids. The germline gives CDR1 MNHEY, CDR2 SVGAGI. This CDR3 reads CASSNRGRLNEKLFF. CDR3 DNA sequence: TGTGCCAGCAGTAACAGGGGGCGCTTAAATGAAAAACTGTTTTTT.